This entry describes one T cell receptor (beta chain). The entry originates in a study of shared clonotypes between healthy human individuals. Trimming cost V 1 base and J 1 base, with 8 bases left between them. The germline V gene encodes CDR1 SGHRS and CDR2 YFSETQ. The CDR3 extends over 14 amino acids. Profiled with immunoSEQ multiplex PCR; TCRdb holds only in-frame clones, not every one. The sample carries 900,000 to 1,200,000 clones, around 78% recorded once. Material for sequencing was memory CD4+ T cells from PBMCs. Documented subset: CD45RA-negative fraction. The V gene is TRBV5-1, the J gene TRBJ1-1; D gene ambiguous. The clonotype originates from a man aged 18 to 30 in good health. Some clones in this sample may be carry-over from other donors' samples. The CDR3 sequence: CASSLWQSNTEAFF. The DNA for the CDR3 is TGCGCCAGCAGCTTGTGGCAGTCGAACACTGAAGCTTTCTTT.